The clone carrying this TCR beta chain was picked up one time. The antigen is not known. Some clones are missing from TCRdb's copy, which holds only in-frame ones; the method was immunoSEQ multiplex PCR. The profile shows about 31,000 clones, roughly 90% of them singletons. The data stem from a study of T cells after posttransplantation cyclophosphamide. Study results and caveats: Recipient CMV seropositivity and CMV reactivation strongly tracked TRB clonality.

The naive gate required viable CD3+CD4+ or CD3+CD8+ cells with CCR7+CD45RA+CD45RO-CD95-CD27+CD28+ phenotype. What was sequenced was naive CD4+ T cells sorted from blood. The sequence derives from a man aged 25 to 40 in good health and a related stem cell transplant donor.

Here the CDR3 DNA reads TGCGCCAGCAGCCAAGAAGGAGCGGGGATATACAATGAGCAGTTCTTC. It yields the protein CASSQEGAGIYNEQFF. The chain joins TRBV4-3 to TRBJ2-1, with 7 bases that match TRBD2. The CDR3 loop spans 16 amino acids. Germline CDR1 reads LGHNA; CDR2 reads YSLEER. J gave up 4 bases and V 0 bases, and 6 bases lay outside the gene matches.